The next 4 T cell receptor beta chains were all read from a single sample in a study of cytomegalovirus exposure and HLA in healthy donors. The PCR had 60 Vbeta and 13 Jbeta primers. Sequencing was performed with immunoSEQ multiplex PCR; in TCRdb, only in-frame clones are kept and a portion is missing. Of about 170,000 clones listed, about 75% are singletons. Sequencing was performed on PBMCs. All receptors derive from a female donor in good health and CMV-seronegative.

This chain connects TRBV19 to TRBJ2-3; 9 bases fit TRBD2. With V trimmed by 1 base and J by 3 bases, 2 bases remained unmatched. The CDR3 totals 15 residues. Germline CDR1 and CDR2: LNHDA and SQIVND (reference sequence). Here the CDR3 reads CASSIGRGGTDTQYF. Written as DNA, the CDR3 is TGTGCCAGTAGTATAGGGCGGGGGGGAACAGATACGCAGTATTTT. Looking up the rest from reference TRBV19 and TRBJ2-3 gives the full variable domain: DGGITQSPKYLFRKEGQNVTLSCEQNLNHDAMYWYRQDPGQGLRLIYYSQIVNDFQKGDIAEGYSVSREKKESFPLTVTSAQKNPTAFYLCASSIGRGGTDTQYFGPGTRLTVL.

The V call is TRBV15, the J call TRBJ2-5, with TRBD2 matching over 8 bases. Trimming at V came to 0 bases and at J to 5 bases, leaving 8 bases not matched to a gene. CDR3 length: 16 residues. Per the germline V gene, CDR1 is LNHNV and CDR2 is YYDKDF (reference sequence). CDR3: CATSREVRGGRETQYF. The DNA of the CDR3 is TGTGCCACCAGCAGAGAGGTCAGGGGCGGGAGGGAGACCCAGTACTTC. Drawing the rest from reference TRBV15 and TRBJ2-5, the complete variable domain is DAMVIQNPRYQVTQFGKPVTLSCSQTLNHNVMYWYQQKSSQAPKLLFHYYDKDFNNEADTPDNFQSRRPNTSFCFLDIRSPGLGDTAMYLCATSREVRGGRETQYFGPGTRLLVL.

The chain recombines TRBV11-2 with TRBJ1-4; tentative D call: TRBD1 (6 bases). This CDR3 region has 15 residues. V gave up 1 base and J gave up 5 bases, with 11 bases separating them. Germline V gene data show CDR1 as SGHAT and CDR2 as FQNNGV. CDR3 in amino acids: CASSLGGHGNEKLFF. The CDR3 region has the DNA TGTGCCAGCAGCTTAGGGGGACACGGAAATGAAAAACTGTTTTTT.

The gene calls are TRBV7-2 and TRBJ1-1; D remains unclear. Germline values: CDR1 SGHTA, CDR2 FQGNSA. This CDR3 has 14 residues. V was pared by 3 bases and J by 2 bases, with 10 bases between. This CDR3 is CASSFGDRNTEAFF. In DNA, the CDR3 is TGTGCCAGCAGCTTCGGGGATCGAAACACTGAAGCTTTCTTT.